The entry below describes one T cell receptor beta chain. The data were taken from a study of shared T cell receptors in the human thymus. Trimming took 4 bases from V and 3 from J; bases not matched to a gene: 9. This CDR3 contains 16 residues. The germline gives CDR1 KGHSH, CDR2 LQKENI. Generated by immunoSEQ multiplex PCR, the TCRdb table keeps only in-frame clones and is missing some. The sample lists over 450,000 clones, around 78% occurring once. This same sample was also part of a study on human thymus T cells. That work adds: Having surgery to correct congenital heart defects, healthy Finnish infants acted as the donors. From resections taken during corrective heart surgery, the thymus tissue was obtained. Related research described thymic repertoires that were highly overlapping among unrelated individuals.

The gene calls are TRBV18 and TRBJ2-3, with 8 bases fitting TRBD1. Specimen: thymocytes. The TCR comes from a boy in the first two years of life with a congenital heart defect. The CDR3 region has the DNA TGTGCCAGCTCACGGAAAGACAGGGGTGCAACAGATACGCAGTATTTT. Protein product: CASSRKDRGATDTQYF. Based on the CDR3 plus reference TRBV18 and TRBJ2-3, the full variable domain is NAGVMQNPRHLVRRRGQEARLRCSPMKGHSHVYWYRQLPEEGLKFMVYLQKENIIDESGMPKERFSAEFPKEGPSILRIQQVVRGDSAAYFCASSRKDRGATDTQYFGPGTRLTVL.